Presented here are 18 T cell receptor beta chains from one specimen sequenced in a study of kidney transplant recipient with SARS-CoV-2 infection. TCRdb redid the calling of the reads with MiXCR, one entry per CDR3 protein. The table has fewer than 250,000 distinct CDR3 sequences, 29% seen once; the top ten hold less than 8.5%. The material sequenced was a blood sample, taken at baseline and on roughly day 110 from a kidney transplant recipient. The receptor set was obtained from a male patient aged 25 to 39 who had COVID-19 and was a kidney transplant recipient. Some T cells here may be from the graft donor.

The chain joins TRBV7-2 to TRBJ2-3; D remains unclear. V shed 6 bases and J shed 1 base, with 8 bases lying between them. CDR1 is SGHTA, CDR2 FQGNSA, per germline. This CDR3 spans 13 amino acids. CDR3 sequence (DNA): TGTGCCAGCAGGCATCAAGGCACAGATACGCAGTATTTT. Translated: CASRHQGTDTQYF.

Ten or more counts support this clonotype. J is TRBJ2-7 and V is TRBV2; D not certain. Trimming shortened V by 4 bases and J by 3 bases, and 4 bases separated the two germline ends. The CDR3 length is 11 residues. The germline gives CDR1 SNHLY, CDR2 FYNNEI. CDR3 in DNA: TGTGCCAGCAGTGTAAACTACGAGCAGTACTTC. Amino acids: CASSVNYEQYF.

The genes are TRBV7-9 and TRBJ2-3, with TRBD1 as a possible D gene (5 bases). CDR3 length: 13 amino acids. CDR1 and CDR2 (germline): SEHNR, FQNEAQ (reference sequence). Trimming removed 5 bases at V and 2 bases at J, with 8 bases between. CDR3 sequence reads: CASSPDITDTQYF. As DNA, the CDR3 is TGTGCCAGCAGCCCGGACATCACAGATACGCAGTATTTT.

This clonotype was observed many times. The V gene is TRBV7-9, the J gene TRBJ1-4; 7 bases agree with TRBD1. CDR3 length: 16 residues. Germline CDR1 reads SEHNR; CDR2 reads FQNEAQ (reference sequence). After removal of 5 bases from V and 8 bases from J, the junction contained 14 bases not matched to a gene. The CDR3 reads CASSQHSGGPEEKLFF. The CDR3, as DNA: TGTGCCAGCAGCCAACATTCAGGGGGACCGGAAGAAAAACTGTTTTTT.

This clonotype has a handful of counts. V usage is TRBV29-1 and J usage is TRBJ2-5, with D possibly matching TRBD2 (5 bases). Looked up from germline, CDR1 is SQVTM and CDR2 is ANQGSEA. The germline V and J ends were trimmed by 4 bases and 6 bases, with 9 bases remaining between them. The CDR3 has 11 residues. CDR3 region: CSVVDGKTQYF. In DNA, the CDR3 is TGCAGCGTTGTGGACGGGAAGACCCAGTACTTC. Complete variable domain (other parts from reference TRBV29-1 and TRBJ2-5): SAVISQKPSRDICQRGTSLTIQCQVDSQVTMMFWYRQQPGQSLTLIATANQGSEATYESGFVIDKFPISRPNLTFSTLTVSNMSPEDSSIYLCSVVDGKTQYFGPGTRLLVL.

This clonotype has just a few counts. The V and J genes are TRBV6-8 and TRBJ2-1; 14 nucleotides agree with TRBD2. This CDR3 spans 13 amino acids. V lost 6 bases and J lost 10; bases outside the gene matches: 2. Germline V CDR1 and CDR2: MNHGY, SAAAGT. The CDR3 sequence is CASRRTSGREQFF. The CDR3 DNA is TGTGCCAGCAGGCGGACTAGCGGGAGGGAGCAGTTCTTC.

This clonotype was detected only a few times. This may stem from a read error, because a much larger clone lies one nucleotide away. The chain combines TRBV28 with TRBJ1-6; 7 nucleotides match TRBD1. The trim removed 11 bases at V and 5 bases at J, leaving 12 bases unmatched. Germline CDR1 MDHEN, CDR2 SYDVKM. The CDR3 extends over 15 amino acids. The CDR3 nucleotides read TGTGCCGGCATCTCAGGAGGACAGGATAATTCACCCCTCCACTTT. Protein product: CAGISGGQDNSPLHF.

To note about this clonotype: This may arise from a read error, as a much more abundant clone is one base away. The chain joins TRBV7-8 to TRBJ2-7; 9 bases align to TRBD2. CDR1 and CDR2 from the germline V gene are SGHVS and FQNEAQ. This CDR3 is 14 amino acids long. CDR3 DNA sequence: TGTGTCAGCAGCGGTGTAGCGGGAGCGGACGAGCAGTACTTC. Translating gives CVSSGVAGADEQYF.

This clonotype was counted many times. The V and J genes are TRBV12-3 or TRBV12-4 and TRBJ2-2; D call uncertain. V was shortened by 1 base and J by 0 bases, with 9 bases between the two germline ends. CDR3 length: 16 residues. This CDR3 reads CASSLVGPPNTGELFF. The CDR3 DNA reads TGTGCCAGCAGTTTAGTGGGTCCCCCGAACACCGGGGAGCTGTTTTTT.

This clonotype has a count of ten or more. This sequence joins TRBV7-3 and TRBJ1-6; TRBD1 might be the D (6 bases). This CDR3 region has 13 residues. Trimming took off 5 bases at V and 9 bases at J, with 11 bases between the two ends. Germline V gene lookup returns CDR1 SGHTA and CDR2 FQGTGA. The CDR3 here is CASSENRASPLHF. CDR3 nucleotide sequence: TGTGCCAGCAGCGAGAACAGGGCTTCACCCCTCCACTTT.

This clonotype was picked up many times. This chain uses TRBV12-5 with TRBJ2-1; maybe TRBD1 (5 bases). V was cut by 6 bases and J by 8 bases, with 14 bases left in between. The germline V gene has CDR1 LGHNT and CDR2 FRNRAP. The CDR3 is 13 residues long. CDR3 in DNA: TGTGCTAGTGGCCTTAATCTAGGGGATGAGCAGTTCTTC. It encodes CASGLNLGDEQFF.

The sample holds many counts of this clonotype. The rearrangement joins TRBV12-3 or TRBV12-4 to TRBJ1-5; 7 bases are shared with TRBD1. There are 14 residues in the CDR3. With V trimmed by 4 bases and J by 3 bases, 3 bases remained unmatched. This CDR3 is CASSYGTVNQPQHF. In nucleotides, the CDR3 is TGTGCCAGCAGTTACGGGACAGTCAATCAGCCCCAGCATTTT.

The chain carries TRBV5-1 and TRBJ2-3; 10 bases agree with TRBD1. Per germline, CDR1 SGHRS and CDR2 YFSETQ. The ends lost 0 bases at V and 14 bases at J; junction bases unmatched: 3. This CDR3 is built from 12 residues. CDR3 sequence reads: CASSLAGTGVYF. The CDR3 DNA reads TGCGCCAGCAGCTTGGCCGGGACAGGGGTGTATTTT.

This clonotype has a count of ten or more. The genes are TRBV12-3 or TRBV12-4 and TRBJ1-2; D is unresolved. Between the trimmed V and J ends, which lost 5 bases and 4 bases, there was a span of 23 bases. The CDR3 has 17 residues. CDR3 sequence reads: CASSQASTAGKTYGYTF. In DNA, the CDR3 is TGTGCCAGCAGTCAAGCGTCCACAGCAGGAAAGACCTATGGCTACACCTTC.

Many counts were recorded for this clonotype. The chain has TRBV12-3 or TRBV12-4 and TRBJ1-2, with D hard to call. V was shortened by 5 bases and J by 4 bases, with 23 bases between the two germline ends. The CDR3 runs to 17 residues. In DNA, the CDR3 is TGTGCCAGCAGTCAATCAGACACAGCAGGAAAGACCTATGGCTACACCTTC. Translation gives CASSQSDTAGKTYGYTF.

This clonotype was counted at least ten times. V is TRBV5-6 and J is TRBJ1-2; no definite D call. This CDR3 has 16 residues. Trimming removed 7 bases at V and 4 bases at J, with 23 bases between. Germline V gene lookup returns CDR1 SGHDT and CDR2 YYEEEE. CDR3 bases: TGTGCCAGCCCGTCCGCCAATAGTCGAAAGACCTATGGCTACACCTTC. As protein: CASPSANSRKTYGYTF.

This clonotype was observed many times. The chain carries TRBV15 and TRBJ1-5; D is perhaps TRBD1 (5 bases). Trimming took off 3 bases at V and 2 bases at J, with 11 bases between the two ends. CDR1 is LNHNV and CDR2 is YYDKDF in the germline V gene (reference sequence). This CDR3 comprises 15 residues. The CDR3 nucleotides read TGTGCCACCAGCAGCGATCAGGGTGGCAATCAGCCCCAGCATTTT. Protein: CATSSDQGGNQPQHF. Complete variable domain (other parts from reference TRBV15 and TRBJ1-5): DAMVIQNPRYQVTQFGKPVTLSCSQTLNHNVMYWYQQKSSQAPKLLFHYYDKDFNNEADTPDNFQSRRPNTSFCFLDIRSPGLGDTAMYLCATSSDQGGNQPQHFGDGTRLSIL.

This clonotype was observed many times. The chain recombines TRBV5-4 with TRBJ2-7, with TRBD1 as a possible D gene (5 bases). CDR1 is SGHNT, CDR2 YYREEE, per germline (reference sequence). V lost 4 bases, J lost 0 bases, and 17 bases lay in between. This CDR3 has 16 residues. CDR3 sequence (DNA): TGTGCCAGCAGCGGACCCCCAAGGGGCGACTCCTACGAGCAGTACTTC. It is translated as CASSGPPRGDSYEQYF.